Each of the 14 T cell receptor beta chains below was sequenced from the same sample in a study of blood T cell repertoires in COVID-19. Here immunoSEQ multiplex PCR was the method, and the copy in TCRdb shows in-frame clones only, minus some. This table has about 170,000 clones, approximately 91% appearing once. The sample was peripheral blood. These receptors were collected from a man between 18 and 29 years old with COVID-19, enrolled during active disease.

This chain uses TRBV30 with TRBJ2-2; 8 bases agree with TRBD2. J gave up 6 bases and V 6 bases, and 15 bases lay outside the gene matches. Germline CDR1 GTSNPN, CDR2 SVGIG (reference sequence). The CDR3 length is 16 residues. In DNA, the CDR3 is TGTGCCTGCCACCCGCCCAACGGGAGGGGTCCCGGGGAGCTGTTTTTT. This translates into CACHPPNGRGPGELFF.

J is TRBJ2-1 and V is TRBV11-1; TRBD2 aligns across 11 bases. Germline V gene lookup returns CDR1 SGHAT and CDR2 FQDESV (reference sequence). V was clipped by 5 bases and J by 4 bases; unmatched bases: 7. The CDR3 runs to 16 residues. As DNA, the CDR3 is TGTGCCAGCAGCCCTATAACTAGCGGGAGATACAATGAGCAGTTCTTC. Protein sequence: CASSPITSGRYNEQFF. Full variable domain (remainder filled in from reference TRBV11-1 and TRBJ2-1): EAEVAQSPRYKITEKSQAVAFWCDPISGHATLYWYRQILGQGPELLVQFQDESVVDDSQLPKDRFSAERLKGVDSTLKIQPAELGDSAMYLCASSPITSGRYNEQFFGPGTRLTVL.

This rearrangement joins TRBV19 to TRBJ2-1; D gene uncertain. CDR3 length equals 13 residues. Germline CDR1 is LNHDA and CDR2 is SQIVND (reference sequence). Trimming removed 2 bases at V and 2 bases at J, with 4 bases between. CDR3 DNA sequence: TGTGCCAGTAGTATAACAGCCTACAATGAGCAGTTCTTC. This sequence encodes CASSITAYNEQFF.

The CDR3, as DNA: TGTGCCAGCAGCGTACGGCTAGCGGGAGGGGATACGCAGTATTTT. The encoded protein is CASSVRLAGGDTQYF. The J gene is TRBJ2-3, the V gene TRBV9, with 12 bases that match TRBD2. CDR1 and CDR2 (germline): SGDLS, YYNGEE. The CDR3 is 15 residues long. The trim removed 1 base at V and 6 bases at J, leaving 3 bases unmatched.

CDR3 in amino acids: CASSPTGYEQYF. For the CDR3, the DNA is TGTGCCAGCAGCCCCACAGGGTACGAGCAGTACTTC. The genes are TRBV14 and TRBJ2-7; tentatively, D is TRBD1 (6 bases). CDR3 length: 12 amino acids. Germline V CDR1 and CDR2: SGHDN, FVKESK. Trimming removed 4 bases from V and 4 bases from J, with 8 bases in between.

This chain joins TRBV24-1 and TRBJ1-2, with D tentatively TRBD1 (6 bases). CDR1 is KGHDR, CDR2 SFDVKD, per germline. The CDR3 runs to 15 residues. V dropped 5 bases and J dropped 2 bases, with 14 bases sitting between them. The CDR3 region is CATSGSRGTNYGYTF. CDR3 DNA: TGTGCCACCAGTGGCAGCCGTGGGACAAACTATGGCTACACCTTC.

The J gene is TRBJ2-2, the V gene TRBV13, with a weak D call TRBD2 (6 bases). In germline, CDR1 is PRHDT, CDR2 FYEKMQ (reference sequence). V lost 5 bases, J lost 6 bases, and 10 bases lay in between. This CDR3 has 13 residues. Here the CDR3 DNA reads TGTGCCAGCAGCCGGGAGTCGGCCGGGGAGCTGTTTTTT. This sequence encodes CASSRESAGELFF.

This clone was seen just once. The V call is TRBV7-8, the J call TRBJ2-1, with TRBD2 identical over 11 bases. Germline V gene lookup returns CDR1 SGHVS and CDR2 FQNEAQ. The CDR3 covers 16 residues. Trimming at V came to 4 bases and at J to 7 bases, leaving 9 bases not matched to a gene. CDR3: CASSSPSSGRGNEQFF. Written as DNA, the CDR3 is TGTGCCAGCAGCTCCCCCAGTAGCGGGAGGGGGAATGAGCAGTTCTTC.

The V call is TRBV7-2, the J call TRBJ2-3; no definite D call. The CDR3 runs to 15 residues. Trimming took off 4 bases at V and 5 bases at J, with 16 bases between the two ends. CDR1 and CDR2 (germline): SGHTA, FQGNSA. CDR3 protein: CASSYSERPIDTQYF. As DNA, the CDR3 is TGTGCCAGCAGCTATAGTGAGCGCCCGATAGATACGCAGTATTTT.

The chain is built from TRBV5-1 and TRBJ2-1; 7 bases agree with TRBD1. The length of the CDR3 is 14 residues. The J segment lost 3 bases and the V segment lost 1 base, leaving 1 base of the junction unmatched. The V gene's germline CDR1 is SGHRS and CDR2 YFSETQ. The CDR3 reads CASSLWTGYNEQFF. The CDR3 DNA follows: TGCGCCAGCAGCTTGTGGACAGGCTACAATGAGCAGTTCTTC.

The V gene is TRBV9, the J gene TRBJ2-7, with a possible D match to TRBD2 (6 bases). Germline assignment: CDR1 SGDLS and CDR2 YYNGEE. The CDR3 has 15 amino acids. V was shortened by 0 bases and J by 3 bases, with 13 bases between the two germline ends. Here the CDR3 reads CASSVGVGSNYEQYF. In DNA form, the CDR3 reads TGTGCCAGCAGCGTAGGGGTCGGGAGTAACTACGAGCAGTACTTC.

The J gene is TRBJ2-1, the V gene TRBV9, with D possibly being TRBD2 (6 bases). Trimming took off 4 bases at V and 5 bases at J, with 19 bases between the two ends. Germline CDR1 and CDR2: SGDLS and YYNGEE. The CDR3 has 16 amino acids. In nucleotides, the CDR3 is TGTGCCAGCAGCTCACCCCTTCACTCGGGGGACAATGAGCAGTTCTTC. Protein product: CASSSPLHSGDNEQFF.

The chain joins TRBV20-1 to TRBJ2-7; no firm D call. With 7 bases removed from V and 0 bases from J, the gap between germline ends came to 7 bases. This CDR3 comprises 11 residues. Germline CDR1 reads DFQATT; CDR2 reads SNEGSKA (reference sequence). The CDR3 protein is CSVRLSYEQYF. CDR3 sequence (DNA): TGCAGTGTGAGGCTCTCCTACGAGCAGTACTTC.

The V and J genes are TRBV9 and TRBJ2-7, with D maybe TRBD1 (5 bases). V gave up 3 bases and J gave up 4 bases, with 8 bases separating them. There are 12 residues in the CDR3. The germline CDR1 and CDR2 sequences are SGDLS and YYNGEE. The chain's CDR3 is CASSATEYEQYF. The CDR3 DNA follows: TGTGCCAGCAGCGCGACAGAATACGAGCAGTACTTC. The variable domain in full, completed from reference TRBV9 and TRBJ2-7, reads DSGVTQTPKHLITATGQRVTLRCSPRSGDLSVYWYQQSLDQGLQFLIQYYNGEERAKGNILERFSAQQFPDLHSELNLSSLELGDSALYFCASSATEYEQYFGPGTRLTVT.